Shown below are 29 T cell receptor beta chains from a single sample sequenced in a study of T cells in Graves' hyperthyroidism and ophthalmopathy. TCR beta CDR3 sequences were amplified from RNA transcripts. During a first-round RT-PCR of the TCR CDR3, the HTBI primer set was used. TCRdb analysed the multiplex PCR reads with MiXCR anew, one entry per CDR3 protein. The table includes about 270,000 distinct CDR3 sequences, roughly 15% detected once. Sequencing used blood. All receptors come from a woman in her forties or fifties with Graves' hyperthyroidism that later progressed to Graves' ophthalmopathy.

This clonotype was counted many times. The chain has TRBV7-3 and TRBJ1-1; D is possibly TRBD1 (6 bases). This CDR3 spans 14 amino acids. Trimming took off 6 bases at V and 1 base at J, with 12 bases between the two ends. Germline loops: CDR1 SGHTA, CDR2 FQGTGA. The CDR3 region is CASSPGGANTEAFF. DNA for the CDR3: TGTGCCAGCAGTCCCGGGGGGGCGAACACTGAAGCTTTCTTT.

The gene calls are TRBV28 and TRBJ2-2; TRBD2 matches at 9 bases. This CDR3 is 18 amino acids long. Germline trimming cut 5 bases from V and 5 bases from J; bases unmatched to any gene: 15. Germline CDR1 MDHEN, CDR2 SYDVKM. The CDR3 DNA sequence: TGTGCCAGCAGTCTAAACAATCTCCTAGCGGGACGGACCGGGGAGCTGTTTTTT. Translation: CASSLNNLLAGRTGELFF.

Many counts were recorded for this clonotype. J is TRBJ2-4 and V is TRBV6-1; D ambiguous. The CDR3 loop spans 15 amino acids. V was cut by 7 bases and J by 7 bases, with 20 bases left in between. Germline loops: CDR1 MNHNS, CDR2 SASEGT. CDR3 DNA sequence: TGTGCCAGCAAACCCTGGGCCCCCCAAGGGAACATTCAGTACTTC. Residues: CASKPWAPQGNIQYF.

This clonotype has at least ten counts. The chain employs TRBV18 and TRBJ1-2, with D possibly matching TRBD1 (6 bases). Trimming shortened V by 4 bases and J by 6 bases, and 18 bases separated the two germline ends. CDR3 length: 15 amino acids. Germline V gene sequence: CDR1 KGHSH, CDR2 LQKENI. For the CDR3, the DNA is TGTGCCAGCTCACACTCTATGGGACATCTTAATGGCTACACCTTC. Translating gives CASSHSMGHLNGYTF.

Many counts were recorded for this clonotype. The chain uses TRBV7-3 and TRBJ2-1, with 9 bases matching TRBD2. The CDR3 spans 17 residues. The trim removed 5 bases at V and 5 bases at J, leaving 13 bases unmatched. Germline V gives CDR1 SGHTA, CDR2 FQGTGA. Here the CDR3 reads CASSGPLRGRADNEQFF. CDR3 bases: TGTGCCAGCAGCGGACCCCTTCGCGGGAGGGCTGACAATGAGCAGTTCTTC.

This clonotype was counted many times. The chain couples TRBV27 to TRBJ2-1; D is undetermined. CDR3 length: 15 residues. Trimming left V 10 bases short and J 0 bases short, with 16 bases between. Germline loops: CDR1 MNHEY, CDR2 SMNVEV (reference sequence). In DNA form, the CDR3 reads TGTGCCATCTCCAGTGGGCCAAGCTCCTACAATGAGCAGTTCTTC. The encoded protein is CAISSGPSSYNEQFF.

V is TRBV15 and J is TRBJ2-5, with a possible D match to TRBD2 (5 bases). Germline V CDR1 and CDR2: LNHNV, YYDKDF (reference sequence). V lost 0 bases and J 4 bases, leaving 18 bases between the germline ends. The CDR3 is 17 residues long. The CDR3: CATSRDRSGGLGETQYF. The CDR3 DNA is TGTGCCACCAGCAGAGATCGGTCGGGCGGGTTAGGAGAGACCCAGTACTTC.

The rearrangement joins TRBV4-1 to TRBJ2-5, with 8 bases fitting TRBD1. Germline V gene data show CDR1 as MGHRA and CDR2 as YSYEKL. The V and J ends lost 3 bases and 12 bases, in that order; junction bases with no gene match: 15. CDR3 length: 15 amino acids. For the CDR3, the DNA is TGCGCCAGCAGCCAGACCCAGGGGGCTACGAAAAGAAAGTACTTC. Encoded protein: CASSQTQGATKRKYF.

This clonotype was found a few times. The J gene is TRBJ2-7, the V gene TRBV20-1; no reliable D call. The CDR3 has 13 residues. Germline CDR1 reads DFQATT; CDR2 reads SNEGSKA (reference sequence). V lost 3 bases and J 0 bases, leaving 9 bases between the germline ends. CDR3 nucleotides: TGCAGTGCTAGTCGCTTCCTCTCCTACGAGCAGTACTTC. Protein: CSASRFLSYEQYF.

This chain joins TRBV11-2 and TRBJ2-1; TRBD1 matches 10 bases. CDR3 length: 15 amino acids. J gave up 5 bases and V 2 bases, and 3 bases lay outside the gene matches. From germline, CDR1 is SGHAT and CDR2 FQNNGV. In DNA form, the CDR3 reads TGTGCCAGCAGCTTAAGGACAGGGGGAAACAATGAGCAGTTCTTC. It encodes CASSLRTGGNNEQFF.

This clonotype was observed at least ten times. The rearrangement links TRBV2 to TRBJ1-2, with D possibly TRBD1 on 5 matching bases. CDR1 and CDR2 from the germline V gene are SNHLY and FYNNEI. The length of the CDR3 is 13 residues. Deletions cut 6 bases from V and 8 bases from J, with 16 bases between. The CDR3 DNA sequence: TGTGCCAGCAGGAGGGACGGGGCCGGGGGCTACACCTTC. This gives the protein CASRRDGAGGYTF. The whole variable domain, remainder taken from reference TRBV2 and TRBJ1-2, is EPEVTQTPSHQVTQMGQEVILRCVPISNHLYFYWYRQILGQKVEFLVSFYNNEISEKSEIFDDQFSVERPDGSNFTLKIRSTKLEDSAMYFCASRRDGAGGYTFGSGTRLTVV.

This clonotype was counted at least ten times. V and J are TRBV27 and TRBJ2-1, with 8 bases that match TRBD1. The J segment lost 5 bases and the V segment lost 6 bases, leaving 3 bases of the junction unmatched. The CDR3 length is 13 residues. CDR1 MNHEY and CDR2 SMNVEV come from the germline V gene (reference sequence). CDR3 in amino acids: CASSLQGDNEQFF. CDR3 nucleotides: TGTGCCAGCAGCCTACAGGGGGACAATGAGCAGTTCTTC.

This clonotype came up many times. CDR3 sequence: CASSLRVSWARAEAFF. As DNA, the CDR3 is TGTGCCAGCAGTTTAAGGGTCTCATGGGCCAGGGCTGAAGCTTTCTTT. The chain is built from TRBV27 and TRBJ1-1; tentatively, D is TRBD1 (5 bases). The CDR3 spans 16 residues. CDR1 is MNHEY and CDR2 is SMNVEV in the germline V gene (reference sequence). With 2 bases removed from V and 6 bases from J, the gap between germline ends came to 19 bases.

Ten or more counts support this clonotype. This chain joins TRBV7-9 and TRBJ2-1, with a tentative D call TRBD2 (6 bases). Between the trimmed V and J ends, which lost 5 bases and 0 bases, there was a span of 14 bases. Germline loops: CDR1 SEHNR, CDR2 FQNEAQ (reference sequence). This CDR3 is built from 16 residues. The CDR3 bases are TGTGCCAGCAGCGGCCGCGGGGACCTCTCCTACAATGAGCAGTTCTTC. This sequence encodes CASSGRGDLSYNEQFF.

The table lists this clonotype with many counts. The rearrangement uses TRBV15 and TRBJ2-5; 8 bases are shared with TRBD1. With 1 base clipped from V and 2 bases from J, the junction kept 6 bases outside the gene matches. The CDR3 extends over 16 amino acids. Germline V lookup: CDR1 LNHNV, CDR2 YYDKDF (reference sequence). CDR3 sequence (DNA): TGTGCCACCAGCAGAGGCCAAGGACAGGGACAAGAGACCCAGTACTTC. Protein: CATSRGQGQGQETQYF.

The CDR3 loop reads CASSQGQGAIGELFF. CDR3 bases: TGTGCCAGCAGCCAAGGACAGGGGGCAATCGGGGAGCTGTTTTTT. The chain links TRBV16 to TRBJ2-2; 11 bases are shared with TRBD1. The CDR3 extends over 15 amino acids. Trimming cost V 2 bases and J 7 bases; bases outside gene matches: 3. The germline CDR1 and CDR2 sequences are KGHSY and FQNENV.

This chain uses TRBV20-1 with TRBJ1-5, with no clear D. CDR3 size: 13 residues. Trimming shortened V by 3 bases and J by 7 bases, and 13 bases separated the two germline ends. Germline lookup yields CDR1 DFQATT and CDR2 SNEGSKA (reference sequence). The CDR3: CSASGTLKQPQHF. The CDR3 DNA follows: TGCAGTGCTAGTGGTACCCTCAAGCAGCCCCAGCATTTT.

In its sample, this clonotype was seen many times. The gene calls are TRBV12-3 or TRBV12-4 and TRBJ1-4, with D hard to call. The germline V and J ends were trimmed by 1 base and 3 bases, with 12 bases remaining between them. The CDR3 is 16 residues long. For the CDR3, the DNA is TGTGCCAGCAGTTTAGGCTCACCCCGGGCTAATGAAAAACTGTTTTTT. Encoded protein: CASSLGSPRANEKLFF.

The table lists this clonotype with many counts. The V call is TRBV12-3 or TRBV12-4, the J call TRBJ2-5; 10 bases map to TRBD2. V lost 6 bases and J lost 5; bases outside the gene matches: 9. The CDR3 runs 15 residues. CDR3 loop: CASSSAGGPSETQYF. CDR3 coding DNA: TGTGCCAGCAGCTCAGCGGGAGGGCCCTCGGAGACCCAGTACTTC.

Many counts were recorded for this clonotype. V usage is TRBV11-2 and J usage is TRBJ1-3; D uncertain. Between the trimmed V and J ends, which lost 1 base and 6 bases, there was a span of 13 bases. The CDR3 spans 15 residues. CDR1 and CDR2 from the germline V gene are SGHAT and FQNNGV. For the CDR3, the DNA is TGTGCCAGCAGCTTAGGCGGGCACTTGACAAACACCATATATTTT. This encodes CASSLGGHLTNTIYF. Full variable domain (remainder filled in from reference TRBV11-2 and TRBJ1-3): EAGVAQSPRYKIIEKRQSVAFWCNPISGHATLYWYQQILGQGPKLLIQFQNNGVVDDSQLPKDRFSAERLKGVDSTLKIQPAKLEDSAVYLCASSLGGHLTNTIYFGEGSWLTVV.

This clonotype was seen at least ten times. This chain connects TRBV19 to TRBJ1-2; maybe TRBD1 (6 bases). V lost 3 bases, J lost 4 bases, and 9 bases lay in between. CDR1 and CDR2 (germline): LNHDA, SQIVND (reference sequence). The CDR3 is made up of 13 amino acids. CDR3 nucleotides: TGTGCCAGTAGTATCGCGACAGGCTATGGCTACACCTTC. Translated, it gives CASSIATGYGYTF. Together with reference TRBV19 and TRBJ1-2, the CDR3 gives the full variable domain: DGGITQSPKYLFRKEGQNVTLSCEQNLNHDAMYWYRQDPGQGLRLIYYSQIVNDFQKGDIAEGYSVSREKKESFPLTVTSAQKNPTAFYLCASSIATGYGYTFGSGTRLTVV.

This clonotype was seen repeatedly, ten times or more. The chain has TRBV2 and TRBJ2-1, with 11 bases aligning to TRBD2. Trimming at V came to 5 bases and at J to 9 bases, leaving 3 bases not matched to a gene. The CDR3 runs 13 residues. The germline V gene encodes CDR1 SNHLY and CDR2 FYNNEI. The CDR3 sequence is CASSLTSGSEQFF. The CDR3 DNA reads TGTGCCAGCAGTCTTACTAGCGGGAGTGAGCAGTTCTTC.

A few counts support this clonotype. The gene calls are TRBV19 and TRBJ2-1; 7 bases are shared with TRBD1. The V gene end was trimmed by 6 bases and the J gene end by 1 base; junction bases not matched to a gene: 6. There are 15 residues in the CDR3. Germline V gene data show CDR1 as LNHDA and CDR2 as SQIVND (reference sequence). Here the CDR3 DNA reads TGTGCCAGTAGAAGACAGGGAAAATCCTACAATGAGCAGTTCTTC. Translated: CASRRQGKSYNEQFF.

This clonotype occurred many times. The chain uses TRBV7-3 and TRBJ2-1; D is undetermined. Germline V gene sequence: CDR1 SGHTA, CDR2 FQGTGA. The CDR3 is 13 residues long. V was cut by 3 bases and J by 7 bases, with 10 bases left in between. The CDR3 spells CASSFDLENEQFF. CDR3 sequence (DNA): TGTGCCAGCAGCTTCGACCTAGAAAATGAGCAGTTCTTC.

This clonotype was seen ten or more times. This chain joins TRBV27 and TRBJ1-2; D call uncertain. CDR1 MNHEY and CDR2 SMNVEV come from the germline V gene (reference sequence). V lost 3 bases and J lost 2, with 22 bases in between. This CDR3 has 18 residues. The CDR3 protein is CASSFDGYGLGLNYGYTF. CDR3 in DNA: TGTGCCAGCAGTTTCGATGGTTACGGTTTAGGCCTCAACTATGGCTACACCTTC.

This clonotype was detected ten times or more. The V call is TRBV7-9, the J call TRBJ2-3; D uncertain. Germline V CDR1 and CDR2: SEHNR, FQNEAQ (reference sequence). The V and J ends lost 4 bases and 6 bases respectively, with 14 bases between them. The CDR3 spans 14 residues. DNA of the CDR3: TGTGCCAGCAGCTACCGTTCGTCCGGGGATACGCAGTATTTT. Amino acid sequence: CASSYRSSGDTQYF.

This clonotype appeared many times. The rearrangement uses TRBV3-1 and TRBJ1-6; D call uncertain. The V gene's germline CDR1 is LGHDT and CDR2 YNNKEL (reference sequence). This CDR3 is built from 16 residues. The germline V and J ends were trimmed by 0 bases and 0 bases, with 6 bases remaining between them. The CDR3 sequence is CASSQDGPSYNSPLHF. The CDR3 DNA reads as TGTGCCAGCAGCCAAGACGGTCCCTCCTATAATTCACCCCTCCACTTT.

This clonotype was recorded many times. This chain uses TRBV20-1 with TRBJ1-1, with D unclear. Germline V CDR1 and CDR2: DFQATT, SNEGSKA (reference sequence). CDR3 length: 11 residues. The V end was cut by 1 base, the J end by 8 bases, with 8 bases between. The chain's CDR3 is CSARARYEAFF. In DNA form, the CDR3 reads TGCAGTGCTAGAGCAAGATACGAAGCTTTCTTT.

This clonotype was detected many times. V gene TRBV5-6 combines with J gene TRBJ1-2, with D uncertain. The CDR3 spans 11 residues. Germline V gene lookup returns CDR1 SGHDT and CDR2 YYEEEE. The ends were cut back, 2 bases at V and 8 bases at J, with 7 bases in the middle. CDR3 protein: CASSFSLGYTF. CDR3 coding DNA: TGTGCCAGCAGCTTTTCTCTCGGCTACACCTTC. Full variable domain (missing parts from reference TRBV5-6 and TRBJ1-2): DAGVTQSPTHLIKTRGQQVTLRCSPKSGHDTVSWYQQALGQGPQFIFQYYEEEERQRGNFPDRFSGHQFPNYSSELNVNALLLGDSALYLCASSFSLGYTFGSGTRLTVV.